Listed below are T cell receptor beta chains from one sample, sequenced in a study of Graves' ophthalmopathy and Graves' hyperthyroidism. A single record per CDR3 protein comes from TCRdb applying MiXCR to the multiplex PCR reads. In the table there are approximately 1.2 million distinct CDR3 sequences, about two fifths of which are singletons. Material: peripheral blood or thyroid tissue (not recorded which). The receptors originated from an adult man with Graves' hyperthyroidism. Each CDR3 is given with its conserved first and last residue. A D gene is named only where the DNA matches it firmly. A clone size is listed for some rows: how often the clone was seen (once, few, many), or a class if it is expanded.

V	size	D	J	CDR3	DNA
TRBV25-1	NA	TRBD1	TRBJ1-6	CASRQTGGSYNSPLHF	TGTGCCAGCAGGCAGACAGGGGGCTCCTATAATTCACCCCTCCACTTT
TRBV3-1	many	TRBD1	TRBJ1-2	CASSQTGTGGHLRYTF	TGTGCCAGCAGCCAAACCGGGACAGGGGGACACCTTCGCTACACCTTC
TRBV5-1	NA	NA	TRBJ1-1	CASSLEGGFTEAFF	TGCGCCAGCAGCTTGGAAGGGGGGTTCACTGAAGCTTTCTTT
TRBV3-1	NA	TRBD2	TRBJ2-2	CASSQDQWRGAVGELFF	TGTGCCAGCAGCCAAGATCAGTGGCGGGGGGCCGTCGGGGAGCTGTTTTTT
TRBV5-5	NA	TRBD1	TRBJ1-3	CASSDRQGRGGNTIYF	TGTGCCAGCAGCGATAGACAGGGACGGGGCGGAAACACCATATATTTT
TRBV12-3/TRBV12-4	few	NA	TRBJ1-2	CASSPGTRTVNYGYTF	TGTGCCAGCAGTCCTGGAACCCGGACCGTTAACTATGGCTACACCTTC
TRBV4-1	few	NA	TRBJ2-7	CAPGTVLREQYF	TGCGCCCCCGGGACGGTCCTCCGCGAGCAGTACTTC
TRBV7-9	few	NA	TRBJ2-7	CASAPTGVSYEQYF	TGTGCCAGCGCCCCGACCGGGGTCTCCTACGAGCAGTACTTC
TRBV2	many	NA	TRBJ1-4	CASKVHHSNEKLFF	TGTGCCAGCAAGGTACACCATTCGAATGAAAAACTGTTTTTT
TRBV19	few	NA	TRBJ1-5	CATQGPFSNQPQHF	TGTGCCACCCAGGGACCGTTTAGCAATCAGCCCCAGCATTTT
TRBV7-9	many	NA	TRBJ1-1	CASSLALTGGAEAFF	TGTGCCAGCAGCTTAGCGCTAACTGGGGGCGCCGAAGCTTTCTTT
TRBV6-6	few	NA	TRBJ1-1	CASSRTQGSILNTEAFF	TGTGCCAGCAGCCGAACCCAGGGCTCCATACTGAACACTGAAGCTTTCTTT
TRBV10-3	many	NA	TRBJ1-1	CAISEPTAANTEAFF	TGTGCCATCAGTGAACCGACAGCCGCCAACACTGAAGCTTTCTTT
TRBV28	once	NA	TRBJ1-5	CASRAGKEPQHF	TGTGCCAGCAGGGCCGGGAAGGAGCCCCAGCATTTT
TRBV28	few	TRBD1	TRBJ2-7	CASKPGQGTYEQYF	TGTGCCAGCAAACCCGGACAGGGCACCTACGAGCAGTACTTC
TRBV5-5	many	NA	TRBJ1-2	CASSLDGGRFYGYTF	TGTGCCAGCAGCTTGGATGGAGGACGCTTCTATGGCTACACCTTC
TRBV19	many	NA	TRBJ1-1	CASSLSGNGNTEAFF	TGTGCCAGTAGTCTCTCAGGGAACGGGAACACTGAAGCTTTCTTT
TRBV11-1	NA	NA	TRBJ2-3	CASSLDPITDTQYF	TGTGCCAGCAGCTTAGACCCGATCACAGATACGCAGTATTTT
TRBV29-1	NA	NA	TRBJ2-5	CSVEGEGVETQYF	TGCAGCGTTGAGGGTGAGGGTGTGGAGACCCAGTACTTC
TRBV5-6	few	NA	TRBJ2-2	CASSPGRVTGELFF	TGTGCCAGCAGCCCCGGTCGGGTTACCGGGGAGCTGTTTTTT
TRBV29-1	NA	TRBD1	TRBJ2-7	CSVVFTTGDSYEQYF	TGCAGCGTCGTGTTTACCACAGGGGACTCCTACGAGCAGTACTTC
TRBV29-1	NA	NA	TRBJ1-4	CSVDRGLAVKNCFF	NA
TRBV20-1	few	NA	TRBJ2-7	CSARGVTGRYEQYF	TGCAGTGCTAGAGGAGTAACAGGGAGATACGAGCAGTACTTC
TRBV7-8	NA	TRBD2	TRBJ2-2	CASSPGTSGSHRWELFF	TGTGCCAGCAGCCCCGGGACTAGCGGGAGCCATCGTTGGGAGCTGTTTTTT
TRBV12-3/TRBV12-4	NA	NA	TRBJ2-7	CASSPPLASEQYF	TGTGCCAGCAGTCCCCCTCTAGCGTCGGAGCAGTACTTC
TRBV7-2	many	NA	TRBJ1-6	CASSPRRGSYNSPLHF	TGTGCCAGCAGCCCCAGGAGGGGATCCTATAATTCACCCCTCCACTTT
TRBV6-5	many	NA	TRBJ1-1	CASSSSNREAFF	TGTGCCAGCAGTTCCTCCAACAGGGAAGCTTTCTTT
TRBV19	many	NA	TRBJ1-4	CASRLERKLFF	TGTGCCAGTAGGTTGGAGAGAAAACTGTTTTTT
TRBV29-1	NA	NA	TRBJ1-1	CSVDRSGTEAFF	TGCAGCGTTGATAGGTCGGGAACTGAAGCTTTCTTT
TRBV7-6	many	NA	TRBJ2-5	CASSLAHAGFGQETQYF	TGTGCCAGCAGCTTAGCGCACGCGGGTTTCGGCCAAGAGACCCAGTACTTC
TRBV2	many	NA	TRBJ2-7	CASSEFQGGLEQYF	TGTGCCAGCAGTGAGTTTCAGGGAGGCCTCGAGCAGTACTTC